These 26 T cell receptor beta chains share one sample of origin, sequenced in a study of CD8 T cells in Susac syndrome. It was with random hexamers that 0.5 to 1 ug RNA was reverse transcribed. From the immunoSEQ multiplex PCR reads, TCRdb called clonotypes with MiXCR, one entry per CDR3 protein. The table includes roughly 52,000 distinct CDR3 sequences, 85% to 95% detected once. Material for sequencing was CD8+ T cells from PBMCs. All receptors come from a human donor with Susac syndrome.

V and J are TRBV7-3 and TRBJ2-7; TRBD2 matches 13 bases. CDR1 is SGHTA and CDR2 is FQGTGA in the germline V gene. J lost 6 bases, V lost 5 bases, and 4 bases had no gene match. The CDR3 runs to 14 residues. CDR3 bases: TGTGCCAGCAGCCCGAGGACTAGCGGGGGCGAGCAGTACTTC. It yields the protein CASSPRTSGGEQYF.

The genes are TRBV6-5 and TRBJ1-2; TRBD1 matches at 7 bases. The CDR3 length is 17 residues. V lost 0 bases and J lost 2; bases outside the gene matches: 9. Germline V gene lookup returns CDR1 MNHEY and CDR2 SVGAGI. CDR3 amino acids: CASSYSEVRGGNYGYTF. CDR3 in DNA: TGTGCCAGCAGTTACTCGGAGGTCCGAGGGGGCAACTATGGCTACACCTTC.

V usage is TRBV27 and J usage is TRBJ2-2; 10 nucleotides line up with TRBD1. CDR1 is MNHEY, CDR2 SMNVEV, per germline (reference sequence). The CDR3 spans 15 residues. Trimming took 6 bases from V and 4 from J; bases not matched to a gene: 5. The CDR3 DNA sequence: TGTGCCAGCAGCGTGGGACAGGGGTTCACCGGGGAGCTGTTTTTT. It yields the protein CASSVGQGFTGELFF.

This rearrangement joins TRBV25-1 to TRBJ1-1, with a weak D call TRBD1 (6 bases). Germline CDR1 reads MGHDK; CDR2 reads SYGVNS. This CDR3 contains 10 residues. Trimming stripped 6 bases from V and 9 bases from J, with 8 bases between. CDR3 region: CASSGGQAFF. The CDR3 bases are TGTGCCAGCAGCGGGGGGCAAGCTTTCTTT.

The rearrangement links TRBV4-2 to TRBJ2-3, with D tentatively TRBD2 (6 bases). Germline V gives CDR1 LGHNA, CDR2 YNFKEQ. Between the trimmed V and J ends, which lost 5 bases and 0 bases, there was a span of 21 bases. This CDR3 has 18 residues. CDR3 protein: CASSGRWEETVSTDTQYF. Here the CDR3 DNA reads TGTGCCAGCAGCGGTAGATGGGAGGAGACAGTAAGCACAGATACGCAGTATTTT.

This sequence joins TRBV10-3 and TRBJ2-3; 8 bases fit TRBD2. Trimming at V came to 3 bases and at J to 6 bases, leaving 11 bases not matched to a gene. The CDR3 runs to 16 residues. Germline V gene sequence: CDR1 ENHRY, CDR2 SYGVKD. The CDR3 bases are TGTGCCATCAGTGATACCGGCCGGGGGGGCCAGGATACGCAGTATTTT. Its translation is CAISDTGRGGQDTQYF.

The chain has TRBV6-2 or TRBV6-3 and TRBJ2-3; D tentatively reads TRBD1 or TRBD2 (5 bases each). V was clipped by 10 bases and J by 7 bases, with 9 bases between them. The CDR3 runs 10 residues. From germline, CDR1 is MNHEY and CDR2 SVGEGT. CDR3 loop: CATGANTQYF. The CDR3 DNA is TGTGCCACCGGGGCTAATACGCAGTATTTT.

The chain recombines TRBV3-1 with TRBJ2-7; 12 bases are a match to TRBD2. The CDR3 is made up of 16 amino acids. The germline V gene encodes CDR1 LGHDT and CDR2 YNNKEL (reference sequence). V lost 3 bases, J lost 6 bases, and 9 bases stayed unmatched. The CDR3 nucleotides read TGTGCCAGCAGCCAGGCCACTAGCGGGGGGTTCGGCGAGCAGTACTTC. Translated, it gives CASSQATSGGFGEQYF.

The chain carries TRBV15 and TRBJ2-6; D is uncertain. CDR3 length: 18 residues. Trimming shortened V by 1 base and J by 0 bases, and 13 bases separated the two germline ends. CDR1 and CDR2 from the germline V gene are LNHNV and YYDKDF (reference sequence). The CDR3 spells CATSRVGQVDSGANVLTF. DNA for the CDR3: TGTGCCACCAGCAGAGTAGGCCAGGTCGACTCTGGGGCCAACGTCCTGACTTTC.

CDR3 DNA sequence: TGTGCCTGGAGTGACAGGTTCTACGAGCAGTACTTC. Protein sequence: CAWSDRFYEQYF. V usage is TRBV30 and J usage is TRBJ2-7, with a weak D call TRBD1 (5 bases). This CDR3 spans 12 amino acids. CDR1 and CDR2 (germline): GTSNPN, SVGIG (reference sequence). Trimming pared 1 base from V and 3 bases from J, leaving 7 bases between.

The chain couples TRBV6-5 to TRBJ2-7, with D unresolved. The CDR3 is 14 residues long. Trimming shortened V by 6 bases and J by 0 bases, and 12 bases separated the two germline ends. Germline CDR1 is MNHEY and CDR2 is SVGAGI. In DNA, the CDR3 is TGTGCCAGCAGGGTGACACCGACCTCCTACGAGCAGTACTTC. It encodes CASRVTPTSYEQYF.

This clonotype was seen once. The rearrangement uses TRBV27 and TRBJ2-1, with D possibly being TRBD2 (5 bases). V gave up 3 bases and J gave up 7 bases, with 10 bases separating them. Germline CDR1 and CDR2: MNHEY and SMNVEV (reference sequence). The CDR3 consists of 13 residues. For the CDR3, the DNA is TGTGCCAGCAGTTTCGTGCCGGGAAATGAGCAGTTCTTC. It is translated as CASSFVPGNEQFF.

This clonotype was detected only once. The J gene is TRBJ1-2, the V gene TRBV5-4; 10 nucleotides align to TRBD1. From germline, CDR1 is SGHNT and CDR2 YYREEE (reference sequence). Trimming removed 2 bases from V and 7 bases from J; junction bases left unmatched: 5. The CDR3 is made up of 14 amino acids. CDR3 DNA sequence: TGTGCCAGCAGCTTAAGACAGGGGGCTAGTGGCTACACCTTC. Translating it yields CASSLRQGASGYTF. Filled out from reference TRBV5-4 and TRBJ1-2, the complete variable domain reads ETGVTQSPTHLIKTRGQQVTLRCSSQSGHNTVSWYQQALGQGPQFIFQYYREEENGRGNFPPRFSGLQFPNYSSELNVNALELDDSALYLCASSLRQGASGYTFGSGTRLTVV.

As DNA, the CDR3 is TGTGCCAGCAGTAGGGAAAGCGAGACCCAGTACTTC. Translating gives CASSRESETQYF. The chain links TRBV6-5 to TRBJ2-5; D is unresolved. CDR3 length equals 12 residues. CDR1 MNHEY and CDR2 SVGAGI come from the germline V gene. Between the trimmed V and J ends, which lost 5 bases and 5 bases, there was a span of 9 bases.

The chain couples TRBV7-3 to TRBJ1-2, with D hard to call. Per germline, CDR1 SGHTA and CDR2 FQGTGA. CDR3 length: 12 residues. Between the trimmed V and J ends, which lost 3 bases and 13 bases, there was a span of 15 bases. The CDR3 region is CASSLTPQNVTF. CDR3 nucleotides: TGTGCCAGCAGCTTGACCCCCCAGAATGTCACCTTC.

V and J are TRBV29-1 and TRBJ1-1; 7 bases are a match to TRBD1. Germline V CDR1 and CDR2: SQVTM, ANQGSEA. V lost 7 bases, J lost 3 bases, and 11 bases stayed unmatched. The length of the CDR3 is 14 residues. The CDR3 nucleotides are TGCAGCGCTGACAGGGTTCGGCGGGACACTGAAGCTTTCTTT. This gives the protein CSADRVRRDTEAFF.

Here the CDR3 DNA reads TGTGCCACCAGCGTCCATAGGGCCGGGAAAATAGACGAGCAGTACTTC. Its protein is CATSVHRAGKIDEQYF. The chain has TRBV15 and TRBJ2-7; a possible D gene is TRBD2 (5 bases). The CDR3 has 16 amino acids. The germline CDR1 and CDR2 sequences are LNHNV and YYDKDF (reference sequence). Trimming cost V 5 bases and J 5 bases, with 22 bases left between them.

The chain has TRBV2 and TRBJ1-6; possible D gene TRBD1, 5 bases. Trimming left V 6 bases short and J 4 bases short, with 19 bases between. The CDR3 is 17 residues long. Germline loops: CDR1 SNHLY, CDR2 FYNNEI. The CDR3 sequence is CASRGTVLRTYNSPLHF. The CDR3 bases are TGTGCCAGCAGGGGGACGGTGTTGAGAACTTATAATTCACCCCTCCACTTT.

The rearrangement joins TRBV6-2 or TRBV6-3 to TRBJ2-7; D not certain. The CDR3 has 15 residues. Trimming removed 7 bases from V and 0 bases from J, with 16 bases in between. Germline-derived CDR1 and CDR2 are MNHEY and SVGEGT. The CDR3 spells CASTEDLQSSYEQYF. For the CDR3, the DNA is TGTGCCAGCACCGAAGACTTACAGAGCTCCTACGAGCAGTACTTC.

The chain couples TRBV11-2 to TRBJ2-7, with D perhaps matching TRBD2 (6 bases). Germline CDR1 SGHAT, CDR2 FQNNGV. Between the trimmed V and J ends, which lost 1 base and 3 bases, there was a span of 10 bases. The CDR3 consists of 14 residues. The DNA of the CDR3 is TGTGCCAGCAGCTTAGTTGGGCGGGGCTACGAGCAGTACTTC. Translation gives CASSLVGRGYEQYF.

The chain couples TRBV13 to TRBJ2-3; D remains unclear. The germline V and J ends were trimmed by 1 base and 1 base, with 6 bases remaining between them. The CDR3 contains 14 residues. Germline CDR1 and CDR2: PRHDT and FYEKMQ (reference sequence). The CDR3 region is CASSLEDGTDTQYF. The CDR3 region has the DNA TGTGCCAGCAGCTTAGAAGACGGCACAGATACGCAGTATTTT.

DNA of the CDR3: TGTGCCAGCAGTGGGCGGGGGGCGAGTCACGTCTTTAGCACAGATACGCAGTATTTT. Its protein is CASSGRGASHVFSTDTQYF. The rearrangement links TRBV28 to TRBJ2-3, with 8 nucleotides matching TRBD2. The CDR3 sequence is 19 residues long. Germline V CDR1 and CDR2: MDHEN, SYDVKM. After removal of 5 bases from V and 0 bases from J, the junction contained 16 bases not matched to a gene.

The rearrangement links TRBV20-1 to TRBJ2-7; 8 bases align to TRBD2. Germline CDR1 DFQATT, CDR2 SNEGSKA (reference sequence). The CDR3 has 15 residues. The ends lost 0 bases at V and 2 bases at J; junction bases unmatched: 6. This CDR3 reads CSARDVAGGPYEQYF. The CDR3 nucleotides read TGCAGTGCTAGAGATGTGGCGGGGGGCCCCTACGAGCAGTACTTC.

The V gene is TRBV28, the J gene TRBJ2-5; weak D call: TRBD1 (6 bases). The CDR3 length is 16 residues. Germline V gives CDR1 MDHEN, CDR2 SYDVKM. Trimming stripped 3 bases from V and 5 bases from J, with 19 bases between. DNA for the CDR3: TGTGCCAGCAGTTTGGGCAGGGGCTTAGTGGGGGAGACCCAGTACTTC. Residues: CASSLGRGLVGETQYF.

In nucleotides, the CDR3 is TGCAGTGCTAGAGATTTGGGTACCACAGATACGCAGTATTTT. It encodes CSARDLGTTDTQYF. The chain carries TRBV20-1 and TRBJ2-3; no clear D. Per the germline V gene, CDR1 is DFQATT and CDR2 is SNEGSKA (reference sequence). The ends were cut back, 0 bases at V and 2 bases at J, with 9 bases in the middle. There are 14 residues in the CDR3.

Only one count was recorded for this clonotype. The V call is TRBV6-2 or TRBV6-3, the J call TRBJ1-2; maybe TRBD1 (6 bases). Germline V CDR1 and CDR2: MNHEY, SVGEGT. The V end lost 9 bases, the J end lost 6 bases, and 20 bases lay between the germline ends. The CDR3 sequence is 14 residues long. DNA of the CDR3: TGTGCCAGTCTTGAGGACAGAGCAGTTCATGGCTACACCTTC. Translating gives CASLEDRAVHGYTF.